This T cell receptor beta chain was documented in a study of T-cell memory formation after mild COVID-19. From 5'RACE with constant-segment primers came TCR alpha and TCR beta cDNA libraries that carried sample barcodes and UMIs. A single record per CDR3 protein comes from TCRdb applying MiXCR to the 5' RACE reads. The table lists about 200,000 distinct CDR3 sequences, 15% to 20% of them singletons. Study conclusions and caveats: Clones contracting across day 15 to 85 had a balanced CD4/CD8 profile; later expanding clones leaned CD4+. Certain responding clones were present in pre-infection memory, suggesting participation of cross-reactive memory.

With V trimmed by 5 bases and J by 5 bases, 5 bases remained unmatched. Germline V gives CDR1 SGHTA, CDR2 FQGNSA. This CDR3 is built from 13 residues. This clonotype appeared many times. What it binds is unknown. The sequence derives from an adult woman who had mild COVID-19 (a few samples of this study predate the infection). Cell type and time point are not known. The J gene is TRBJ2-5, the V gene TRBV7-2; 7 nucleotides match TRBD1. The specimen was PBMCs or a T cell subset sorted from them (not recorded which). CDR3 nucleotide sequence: TGTGCCAGCAGCAGGGGGCGGAAGGAGACCCAGTACTTC. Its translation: CASSRGRKETQYF.